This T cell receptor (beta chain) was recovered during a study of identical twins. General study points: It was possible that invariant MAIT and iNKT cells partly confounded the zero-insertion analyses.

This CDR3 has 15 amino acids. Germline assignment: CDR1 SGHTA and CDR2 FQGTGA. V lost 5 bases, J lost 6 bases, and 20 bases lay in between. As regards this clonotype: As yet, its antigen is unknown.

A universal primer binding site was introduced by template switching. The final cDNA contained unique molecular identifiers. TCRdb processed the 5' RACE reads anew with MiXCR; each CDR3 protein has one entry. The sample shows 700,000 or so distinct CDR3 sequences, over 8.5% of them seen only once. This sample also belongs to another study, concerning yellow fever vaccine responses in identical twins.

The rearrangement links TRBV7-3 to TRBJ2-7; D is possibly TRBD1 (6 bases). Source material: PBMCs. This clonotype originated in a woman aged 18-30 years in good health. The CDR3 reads CASSDGSGHLAEQYF. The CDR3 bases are TGTGCCAGCAGCGACGGCTCGGGACACCTTGCCGAGCAGTACTTC.